A selection of T cell receptor beta chains follows, all from one sample in a study of cytomegalovirus exposure and HLA in healthy donors. Produced via immunoSEQ multiplex PCR; TCRdb's table is partial and in-frame only. The sample has roughly 150,000 clones; roughly 86% are singletons. The sample taken for sequencing was PBMCs. These TCRs come from a young woman in good health and CMV-seropositive. The CDR3 runs from the conserved cysteine through the conserved F or W.

v_call,cdr3_aa
TRBV28,CASSLVGVMDSYGYTF
TRBV4-3,CASSQELRKFSGSADRTDTQYF
TRBV11-2,CASSLSGTQYF
TRBV5-1,CASSKSGDPYEQYF
TRBV18,CASSPPTGRHGYTF
TRBV7-2,CASSQRNQPQHF
TRBV7-2,CASSLVGGSGELFF
TRBV5-1,CASSLGLAGGRGFF
TRBV6-5,CASSPAGETQYF
TRBV28,CASRAPGQSSGANVLTF
TRBV10-3,CAISEIVQTEQYF
TRBV11-2,CASSLDYSEQFF
TRBV6-5,CASSYGQSYEQYF
TRBV7-9,CASSSDTIYF
TRBV30,CAGGRGGRVDTQYF
TRBV30,CAWSVRTGQGIETQYF
TRBV11-3,CASSLAGITDTQYF
TRBV27,CASSLSAGVLNQPQHF
TRBV19,CASTFAGQFYGYTF
TRBV28,CASSLLGQGKETQYF
TRBV7-7,CASSLARDYEQYF
TRBV30,CAWNRGGMYNEQFF
TRBV10-3,CAIRGTGGGTEAFF
TRBV19,CASSIEGPRHEAFF
TRBV6-5,CASSHRVSSYGYTF
TRBV6-5,CASSPLDPADGYTF
TRBV7-9,CASSLVPYEQYF
TRBV6-6,CASSYEASGFIGELFF
TRBV18,CASSPARGNYGYTF